This T cell receptor beta chain was obtained from a study of sequential checkpoint blockade in melanoma. TCRdb keeps only in-frame clones here, not all; method: immunoSEQ multiplex PCR. The repertoire holds around 34,000 clones, with roughly 84% as singletons. Treatment specified: randomized to nivolumab then ipilimumab (arm A) or the reverse (arm B). Live CD3+CD8+ CD19− CD56− cells were sorted from PBMCs. V lost 5 bases, J lost 6 bases, and 16 bases lay in between. The CDR3 loop spans 15 amino acids. Germline V gene lookup returns CDR1 LNHDA and CDR2 SQIVND (reference sequence). This specimen was CD8+ T cells sorted from blood (inferred from file names), taken from a patient given nivolumab and ipilimumab in sequence. The clonotype comes from a human donor with melanoma. The genes are TRBV19 and TRBJ2-2, with TRBD1 as a possible D gene (6 bases). CDR3 nucleotides: TGTGCCAGTAGTGTACGGGACAACCGAGCCGGGGAGCTGTTTTTT. Its protein is CASSVRDNRAGELFF.